This T cell receptor beta chain is drawn from a study of cytomegalovirus exposure and HLA in healthy donors. Study results and limitations: Accounts indicate the classifier identified cytomegalovirus status with strong specificity and sensitivity. For most TCR sequences rarity was the rule, although some public TCRs occurred in many donors.

CDR1 and CDR2 from the germline V gene are SGHAT and FQNNGV. CDR3 size: 16 residues. Between the trimmed V and J ends, which lost 5 bases and 4 bases, there was a span of 20 bases. A multiplex PCR was run with 60 Vbeta primers and 13 Jbeta primers. The table came from immunoSEQ multiplex PCR; TCRdb's copy has only in-frame clones and leaves some out. There are 150,000 to 200,000 clones in the sample; roughly 80% occur only once, and less than 2% lies in the top ten. A word on this clone: What it recognizes is unknown.

The rearrangement uses TRBV11-2 and TRBJ1-1; TRBD1 is a possible D gene (5 bases). The sequenced sample consisted of PBMCs. The sequence derives from a man aged 40-49 years in good health and CMV-seronegative. The DNA of the CDR3 is TGTGCCAGCAGCCGCACCCAGGGTGGGGTAAGCACTGAAGCTTTCTTT. As protein: CASSRTQGGVSTEAFF.